The clone carrying this T cell receptor (beta chain) was observed at least ten times. The antigen is undetermined. Trimming removed 1 base from V and 4 bases from J, with 6 bases in between. The CDR3 runs 13 residues. Germline CDR1 is SGHTA and CDR2 is FQGTGA. Construction of TCR beta libraries was performed using quantitative 5'-RACE with molecular barcodes. One entry per CDR3 protein, called by TCRdb with MiXCR from the 5' RACE reads. This table holds roughly 700,000 distinct CDR3 sequences, about 20% found once. The data originate from a study of CD8 T cells in ankylosing spondylitis. Overall study findings and caveats: What seemed typical of ankylosing spondylitis blood was a TCR beta motif built from under 10 highly homologous variants. Prior literature has documented some motif variants in synovial fluid and blood from reactive arthritis.

The sample comprised blood, either unsorted or a sorted T cell fraction (not recorded which). The V gene is TRBV7-3, the J gene TRBJ2-3; D gene unclear. The clonotype comes from a male donor with ankylosing spondylitis. CDR3 sequence: CASSLIGADTQYF. CDR3 bases: TGTGCCAGCAGCTTAATTGGGGCAGATACGCAGTATTTT.